This TCR beta chain was profiled in a study of OX40 agonist ivuxolimab in advanced cancers. About the research overall: With ivuxolimab, an agonistic anti-OX40 (CD134) antibody, patients were treated.

General observations from the study: Clonal expansion from baseline to week 6 occurred in both CD4+ and CD8+ T cells. CD8+ T cells showed, on average, more clonal expansion than CD4+ cells.

As regards this clone: Its antigen remains unidentified.

Between the trimmed V and J ends, which lost 6 bases and 7 bases, there was a span of 10 bases. This CDR3 has 12 residues. CDR1 and CDR2 (germline): SEHNR, FQNEAQ (reference sequence). Here immunoSEQ multiplex PCR was the method, and the copy in TCRdb shows in-frame clones only, minus some. The sample has fewer than 35,000 clones; about 92% are singletons. The source material was CD4+ or CD8+ T cells sorted from blood, sampled in a trial of the OX40 agonist ivuxolimab. The receptor comes from an adult with an advanced solid tumor such as melanoma, head and neck, liver or kidney cancer. V gene TRBV7-9 combines with J gene TRBJ2-1, with unresolved D. CDR3 sequence: CASSSEGNEQFF. CDR3 sequence (DNA): TGTGCCAGCAGTTCGGAAGGGAATGAGCAGTTCTTC.